This T cell receptor (beta chain) originates from a study of cytomegalovirus exposure and HLA in healthy donors. Study details: Early released data comprised about 85 million unique TCRs from HLA-typed donors.

Regarding the study as a whole: V segments that were indistinguishable, TRBV6-2 and TRBV6-3 among them, were omitted from analysis. Cytomegalovirus association was assigned to approximately 160 TCR beta chains.

This clone came up once. What it binds is not known. V lost 0 bases and J lost 5, with 5 bases in between. The length of the CDR3 is 12 residues. Per the germline V gene, CDR1 is SGHRS and CDR2 is YFSETQ. With 60 Vbeta and 13 Jbeta primers, the PCR was carried out. TCRdb keeps only in-frame clones here, not all; method: immunoSEQ multiplex PCR. The sample contains fewer than 200,000 clones, around 81% of which appear only once. The sequencing input was PBMCs. This chain uses TRBV5-1 with TRBJ2-5; D is undetermined. This sequence was found in a woman under 40 in good health and CMV-seronegative. The CDR3 coding sequence is TGCGCCAGCAGCTTGGGGGCGGAGACCCAGTACTTC. Translation: CASSLGAETQYF.